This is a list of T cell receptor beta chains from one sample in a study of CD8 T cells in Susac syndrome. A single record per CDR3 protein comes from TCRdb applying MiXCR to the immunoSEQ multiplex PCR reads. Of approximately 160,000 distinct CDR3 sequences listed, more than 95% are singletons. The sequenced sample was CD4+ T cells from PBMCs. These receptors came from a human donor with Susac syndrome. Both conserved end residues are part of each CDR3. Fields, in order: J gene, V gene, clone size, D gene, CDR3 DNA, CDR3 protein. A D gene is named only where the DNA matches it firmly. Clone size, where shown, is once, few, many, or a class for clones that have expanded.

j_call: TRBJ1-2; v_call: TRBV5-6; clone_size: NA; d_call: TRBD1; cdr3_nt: TGTGCCAGCAGCGTAACGGGACAGCCCCTTCACTATGGCTACACCTTC; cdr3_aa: CASSVTGQPLHYGYTF
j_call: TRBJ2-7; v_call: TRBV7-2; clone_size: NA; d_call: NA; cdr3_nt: TGTGCCAGCAGCTCCCTGCCCCTAGCGCGAGACGAGCAGTACTTC; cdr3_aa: CASSSLPLARDEQYF
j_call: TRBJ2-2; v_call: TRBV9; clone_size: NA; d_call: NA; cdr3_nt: TGTGCCAGCAGCGTAGCGCACGGGTCGAACACCGGGGAGCTGTTTTTT; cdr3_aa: CASSVAHGSNTGELFF
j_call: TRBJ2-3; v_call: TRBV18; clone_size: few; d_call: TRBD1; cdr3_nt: TGTGCCAGCTCGCGGGACAGGGTCACAGATACGCAGTATTTT; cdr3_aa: CASSRDRVTDTQYF
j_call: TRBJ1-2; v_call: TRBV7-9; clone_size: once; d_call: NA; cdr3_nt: TGTGCCAGCAGCTCCGGACGGGAAGCGAACTATGGCTACACCTTC; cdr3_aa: CASSSGREANYGYTF
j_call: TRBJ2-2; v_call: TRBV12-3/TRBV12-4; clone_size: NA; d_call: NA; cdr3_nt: TGTGCCAGCAGTTTAGGGTCCCAGGGGTTGGCCGGGGAGCTGTTTTTT; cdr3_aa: CASSLGSQGLAGELFF
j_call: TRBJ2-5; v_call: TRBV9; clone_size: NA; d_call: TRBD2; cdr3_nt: TGTGCCAGCAGCGCGGGACTAGCGGAAGAGACCCAGTACTTC; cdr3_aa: CASSAGLAEETQYF
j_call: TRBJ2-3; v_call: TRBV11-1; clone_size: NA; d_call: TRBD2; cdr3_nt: TGTGCCAGCACCCCCGGGACTAGCGGGGGGATGGATACGCAGTATTTT; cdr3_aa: CASTPGTSGGMDTQYF
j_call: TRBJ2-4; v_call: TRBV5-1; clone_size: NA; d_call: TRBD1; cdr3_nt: TGCGCCAGCAGCCTGGGACAGGGAACCATTCAGTACTTC; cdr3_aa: CASSLGQGTIQYF
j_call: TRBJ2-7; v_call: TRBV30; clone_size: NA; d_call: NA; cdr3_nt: TGTGCCTGGAGTGTTCTGGGGTCGCCCTACGAGCAGTACTTC; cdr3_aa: CAWSVLGSPYEQYF
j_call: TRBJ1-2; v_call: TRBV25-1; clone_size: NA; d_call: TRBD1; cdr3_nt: TGTGCCAGCAGTGCAGGACAGGGGGCGAACTATGGCTACACCTTC; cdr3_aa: CASSAGQGANYGYTF
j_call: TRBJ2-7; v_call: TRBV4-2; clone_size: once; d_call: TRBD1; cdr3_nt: TGTGCCAGCAGCCCTACAGGGGGGACGAATTACGAGCAGTACTTC; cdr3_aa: CASSPTGGTNYEQYF
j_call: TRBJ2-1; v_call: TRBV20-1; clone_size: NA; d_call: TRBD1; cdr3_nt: TGCAGTGCTAGCGAGGGACAGGGTATGAATGAGCAGTTCTTC; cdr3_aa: CSASEGQGMNEQFF
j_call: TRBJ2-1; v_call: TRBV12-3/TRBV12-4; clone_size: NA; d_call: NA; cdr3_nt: TGTGCCAGCAGTCTGAACGGACCGTTGAGCTCCTACAATGAGCAGTTCTTC; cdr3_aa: CASSLNGPLSSYNEQFF
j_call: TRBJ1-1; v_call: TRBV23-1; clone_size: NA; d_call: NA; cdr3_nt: TGCGCCAGCAGTCAATCCCCATCGAACAGATCTCTCGCTTTCTTT; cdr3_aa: CASSQSPSNRSLAFF
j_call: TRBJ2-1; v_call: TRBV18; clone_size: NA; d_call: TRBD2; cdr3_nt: TGTGCCAGCTCACCCCAGCGGGGGAGCGGTGAGCAGTTCTTC; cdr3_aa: CASSPQRGSGEQFF
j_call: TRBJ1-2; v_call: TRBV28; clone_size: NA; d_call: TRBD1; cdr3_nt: TGTGCCAGCACAGCGACAGGGTTTGGCTACACCTTC; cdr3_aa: CASTATGFGYTF
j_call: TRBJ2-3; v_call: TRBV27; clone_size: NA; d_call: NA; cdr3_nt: TGTGCCAGCAGTCGGGTTCTCAGCGGGTTTAGCACAGATACGCAGTATTTT; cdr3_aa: CASSRVLSGFSTDTQYF
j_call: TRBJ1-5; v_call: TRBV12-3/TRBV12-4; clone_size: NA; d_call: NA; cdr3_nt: TGTGCCAGCAGTTTTAGACCGGGGCAGCCCCAGCATTTT; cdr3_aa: CASSFRPGQPQHF
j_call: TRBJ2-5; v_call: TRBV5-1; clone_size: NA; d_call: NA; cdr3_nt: TGCGCCAGCAGCTCAGGGACTGCGGAGACCCAGTACTTC; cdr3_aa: CASSSGTAETQYF
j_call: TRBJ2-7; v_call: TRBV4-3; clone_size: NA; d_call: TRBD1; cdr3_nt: TGCGCCAGCAGCCAAGGGGGGCCGGGACAGGGGGTCTACGAGCAGTACTTC; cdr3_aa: CASSQGGPGQGVYEQYF
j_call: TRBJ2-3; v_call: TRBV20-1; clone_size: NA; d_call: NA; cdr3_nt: TGCAGTGCCTACCGAACTAGCACAGATACGCAGTATTTT; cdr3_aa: CSAYRTSTDTQYF
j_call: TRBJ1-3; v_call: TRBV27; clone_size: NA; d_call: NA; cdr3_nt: TGTGCCAGCAGTTCTCTGGGGTCTGGAAACACCATATATTTT; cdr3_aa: CASSSLGSGNTIYF
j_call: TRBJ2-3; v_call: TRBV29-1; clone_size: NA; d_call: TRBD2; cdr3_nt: TGCAGCGTCATAGCGGGAGGCACAGATACGCAGTATTTT; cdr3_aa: CSVIAGGTDTQYF
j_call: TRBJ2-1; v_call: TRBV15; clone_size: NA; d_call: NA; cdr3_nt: TGTGCCACCAGCAGAGATGTGACATCCTCGAAGGAGCAGTTCTTC; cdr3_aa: CATSRDVTSSKEQFF
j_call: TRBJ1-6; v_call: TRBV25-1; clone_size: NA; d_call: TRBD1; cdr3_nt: TGTGCCAGCGGGGACAGGACAAATAATTCACCCCTCCACTTT; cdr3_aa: CASGDRTNNSPLHF
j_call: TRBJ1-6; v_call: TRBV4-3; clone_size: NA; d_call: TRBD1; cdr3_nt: TGCGCCAGCAGCACAGGTGGGACAGGGGATTCACCCCTCCACTTT; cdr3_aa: CASSTGGTGDSPLHF
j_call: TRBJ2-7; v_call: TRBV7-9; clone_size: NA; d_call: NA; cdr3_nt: TGTGCCAGCAGCTTTTCTTCGACCTACGAGCAGTACTTC; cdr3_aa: CASSFSSTYEQYF
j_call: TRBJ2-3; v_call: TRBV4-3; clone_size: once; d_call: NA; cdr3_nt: TGCGCCAGCAGTCGTGCATACACAGATACGCAGTATTTT; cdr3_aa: CASSRAYTDTQYF
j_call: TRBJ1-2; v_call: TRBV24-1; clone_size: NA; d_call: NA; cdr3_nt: TGTGCCACCAGTGACCAGGGATCTGCGTATGGCTACACCTTC; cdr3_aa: CATSDQGSAYGYTF
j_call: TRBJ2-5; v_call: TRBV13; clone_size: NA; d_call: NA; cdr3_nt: TGTGCCAGCAGCTTGGTCGGCAGGGTATTCCAGTACTTC; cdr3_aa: CASSLVGRVFQYF
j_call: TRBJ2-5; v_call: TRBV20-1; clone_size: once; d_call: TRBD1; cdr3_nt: TGCAGTGCTCCGGAGCCGACAGGGGGAGGAGAGACCCAGTACTTC; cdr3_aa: CSAPEPTGGGETQYF
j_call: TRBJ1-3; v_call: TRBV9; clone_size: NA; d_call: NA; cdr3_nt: TGTGCCAGCAGCGTAGCAGGCATGGGGGCGGCCATATATTTT; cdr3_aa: CASSVAGMGAAIYF
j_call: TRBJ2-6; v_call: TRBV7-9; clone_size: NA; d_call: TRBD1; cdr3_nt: TGTGCCAGCAGCCAAAACAGGGGGCGTGGGGCCAACGTCCTGACTTTC; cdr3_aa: CASSQNRGRGANVLTF
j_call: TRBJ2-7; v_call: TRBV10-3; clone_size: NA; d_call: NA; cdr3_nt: TGTGCCATCAGTGACGACAGGGGCGGGGGTTACGAGCAGTACTTC; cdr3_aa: CAISDDRGGGYEQYF
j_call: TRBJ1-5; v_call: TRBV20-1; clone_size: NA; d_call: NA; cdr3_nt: TGCAGTGCTGGTAATCAGCCCCAGCATTTT; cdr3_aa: CSAGNQPQHF
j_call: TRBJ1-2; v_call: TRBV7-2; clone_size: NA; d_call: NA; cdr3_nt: TGTGCCAGCAGCCCCGTAGTCCCCCTTCTGAATGGCTACACCTTC; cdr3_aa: CASSPVVPLLNGYTF
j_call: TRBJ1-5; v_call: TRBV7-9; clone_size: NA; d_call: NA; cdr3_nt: TGTGCCAGCAGCCGCGAGTTTAATCAGCCCCAGCATTTT; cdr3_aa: CASSREFNQPQHF
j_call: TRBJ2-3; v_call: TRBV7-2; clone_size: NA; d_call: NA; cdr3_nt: TGTGCCAGCAGCTTGGGCAGGGGACGCGATACGCAGTATTTT; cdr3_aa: CASSLGRGRDTQYF
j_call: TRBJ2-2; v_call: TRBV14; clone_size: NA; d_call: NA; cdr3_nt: TGTGCCAGCAGCCTCGGGCAGGGGTACTCCGGGGAGCTGTTTTTT; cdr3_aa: CASSLGQGYSGELFF
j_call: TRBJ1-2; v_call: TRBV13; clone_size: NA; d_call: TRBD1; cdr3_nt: TGTGCCAGCAGCTTACCCCAGGGGGCGAATGGCTACACCTTC; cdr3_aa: CASSLPQGANGYTF
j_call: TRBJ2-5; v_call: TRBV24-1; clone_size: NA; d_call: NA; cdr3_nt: TGTGCCACCAGTGATTACGGCAGGGGCCAAGAGACCCAGTACTTC; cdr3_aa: CATSDYGRGQETQYF
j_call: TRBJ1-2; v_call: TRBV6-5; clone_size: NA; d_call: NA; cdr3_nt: TGTGCCAGCAGTTACCTCGGGGATGGGGGCTACACCTTC; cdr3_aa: CASSYLGDGGYTF
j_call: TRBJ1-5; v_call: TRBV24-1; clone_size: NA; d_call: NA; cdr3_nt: TGTGCCACCAGTGACCGGGACGGTCAGCCCCAGCATTTT; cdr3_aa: CATSDRDGQPQHF
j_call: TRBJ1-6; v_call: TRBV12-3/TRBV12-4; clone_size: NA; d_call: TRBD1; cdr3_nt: TGTGCCAGCAGTCTAGACAGGGGCCGGGGTTCACCCCTCCACTTT; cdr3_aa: CASSLDRGRGSPLHF
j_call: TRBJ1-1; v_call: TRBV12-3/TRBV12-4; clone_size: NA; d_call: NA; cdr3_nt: TGTGCCAGCAGTCTCGCAGCGGTGAACACTGAAGCTTTCTTT; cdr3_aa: CASSLAAVNTEAFF
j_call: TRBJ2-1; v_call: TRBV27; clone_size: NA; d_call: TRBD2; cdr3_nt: TGTGCCAGCAGCTTAGCGGGAGGGCCCCACAATGAGCAGTTCTTC; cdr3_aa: CASSLAGGPHNEQFF
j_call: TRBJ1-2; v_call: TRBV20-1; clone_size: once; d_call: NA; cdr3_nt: TGCAGTGCTAGTGCAGGCCGCGACTATGGCTACACCTTC; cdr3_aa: CSASAGRDYGYTF
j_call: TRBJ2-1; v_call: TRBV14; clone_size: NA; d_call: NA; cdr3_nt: TGTGCCAGCAGCCAGATGGACTTAACCTACAATGAGCAGTTCTTC; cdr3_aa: CASSQMDLTYNEQFF
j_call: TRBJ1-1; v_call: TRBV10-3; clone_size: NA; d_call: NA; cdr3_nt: TGTGCCATCAGTGAAGAGGAGGGCAGTGAAGCTTTCTTT; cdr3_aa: CAISEEEGSEAFF
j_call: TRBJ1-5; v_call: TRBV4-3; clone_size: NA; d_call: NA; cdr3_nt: TGCGCCAGCAGCCAAGAAGGAGGGAGAAACAATCAGCCCCAGCATTTT; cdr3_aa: CASSQEGGRNNQPQHF
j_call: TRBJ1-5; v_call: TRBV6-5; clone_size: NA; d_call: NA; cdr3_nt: NA; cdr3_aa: CASSSSSGGQPQHF
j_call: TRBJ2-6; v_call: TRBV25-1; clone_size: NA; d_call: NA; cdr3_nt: TGTGCCAGCAGTGGGACAACTGGGGCCAACGTCCTGACTTTC; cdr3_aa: CASSGTTGANVLTF